This TCR beta chain was profiled in a study of CD8+CD57+ T cells in acquired aplastic anemia. Individuals selected for sequencing had exhibited CD8+CD57+ cell expansion on flow cytometry. Germline values: CDR1 SNHLY, CDR2 FYNNEI. V shed 5 bases and J shed 4 bases, with 14 bases lying between them. This CDR3 is 15 amino acids long. TCR beta VDJ and CDR3 were profiled, and genomic DNA was the template. In TCRdb, the reads were re-called with MiXCR into one record per CDR3 protein. The sample includes about 170,000 distinct CDR3 sequences, 45% to 55% of them seen just once. The sample consisted of sorted CD4+, CD8+, or CD8+CD57+ T cells (not recorded which) from PBMCs. The V and J genes are TRBV2 and TRBJ1-4; D is ambiguous. This receptor was obtained from a human donor with aplastic anemia. CDR3 sequence (DNA): TGTGCCAGCAGTCCCCCCGGGATCGATAATGAAAAACTGTTTTTT. Amino acid sequence: CASSPPGIDNEKLFF.